This record covers a single T cell receptor (beta chain). It has no known antigen specificity. No much larger clone is present one base from it, and per-base qualities are unavailable. This sample is part of a study of T cell responses to AZD1222 COVID-19 vaccine (dated by TCRdb to the early 2020s). With regard to the full study: TCR sequencing covered about 230 trial participants: approximately 200 given two doses of AZD1222 and about 26 given two doses of MenACWY control vaccine. Trial participants were enrolled by age into subgroups of 18-55, 56-69 and 70-plus years, and about 150, 27 and 61 TCR-sequenced participants, respectively, were included in these subgroups.

The CDR3 regions of human TCRbeta chains were subjected to immunosequencing. The source study handled its data this way. Repertoire TCRs were checked for matches against a reference library of SARS-CoV-2-specific TCRs that had been generated using the MIRA antigen-specificity platform. Breadth meant the fraction of unique TCRs that were SARS-CoV-2-associated, whereas depth meant the fraction of total T cells that were SARS-CoV-2-associated. Using the MIRA data, each spike-specific TCR was assigned both to the spike region to which the TCR was reactive and to a CD4 or CD8 class. Log10-transformed breadth and depth values were compared by one-way ANOVA with Sidak's multiple comparisons tests. Drawn from immuneACCESS, this table holds only the in-frame rearrangements with V and J called that TCRdb kept. Clones are partly lost; checked studies trace under half to an unresolved V gene and leave the rest unexplained. The V and J calls and clone size come from that table; D and trimming were worked out from the DNA. The sample table shows approximately 140,000 clones, and 82% are seen once. 4.1% of the sample is in the top ten clones.

Paper-wide results and their limitations: Reportedly, close to half of the unique spike-specific TCRs recognized epitopes lying outside the regions that are mutated in the B.1.351 and B.1.1.7 variants. No day 14 peak-response samples were available, so repertoires were characterized only after the peak T cell response. After two AZD1222 doses, spike-specific TCR breadth and depth were significantly higher than at day 0 and than in MenACWY recipients. Vaccine-associated CD4 TCRs spanned the whole spike protein, with dominant responses in regions 160-218 and 743-854. In the small 56-69-year group, the increase in depth fell short of significance, most likely because of low power. Participants were mostly white British, with more females than males. The authors suggested clonal diversity may have been underestimated. Conclusions about previously exposed vaccinees were limited because only six AZD1222 recipients were SARS-CoV-2 seropositive at baseline.

Per the publication, the time point label means: baseline before first vaccination. The treatment or condition label corresponds to: meningococcal conjugate vaccine given as trial control. Vaccinee samples came from UK trials COV001 and COV002, including a single-blind randomized controlled phase 2/3 trial of AZD1222 (ChAdOx1 nCoV-19) in healthy adults. Trial participant PBMC samples were collected at day 0 and day 28 after the second dose for TCRbeta chain sequencing. V was cut back by 5 bases and J by 8 bases, leaving a gap of 18 bases between them. Sequences MNHEY (CDR1) and SVGEGT (CDR2) are obtained from the germline V gene. The CDR3, cysteine through phenylalanine, is 15 amino acids long. Only the CDR3 DNA is retained, 45 bases long and in frame from the first base.

The receptor was isolated from an adult in good health. The chain couples TRBV6-2 or TRBV6-3 to TRBJ1-4; no D gene can be assigned with confidence. This sample comprised peripheral blood, obtained on day 0 of MenACWY control vaccination. This receptor carries the CDR3 CASSPPMNGLEKLFF. The DNA is TGTGCCAGCAGTCCGCCTATGAATGGGTTAGAAAAACTGTTTTTT.